Presented here are 24 T cell receptor beta chains from one specimen sequenced in a study of cytomegalovirus exposure and HLA in healthy donors. Primers for the PCR totalled 60 Vbeta and 13 Jbeta. Data came from immunoSEQ multiplex PCR; TCRdb stores just in-frame clones and leaves some out. The repertoire holds 130,000 or so clones, 75% to 80% seen once, with under 2% in the top ten. Specimen: PBMCs. These receptor sequences come from a female donor in good health and CMV-seronegative.

The chain employs TRBV18 and TRBJ2-3; TRBD2 aligns across 7 bases. CDR3 size: 16 residues. Germline V CDR1 and CDR2: KGHSH, LQKENI. V was pared by 3 bases and J by 5 bases, with 11 bases of the junction left unmatched. The DNA of the CDR3 is TGTGCCAGCTCACCCCTTTCTATGCGGGAGAGAGATACGCAGTATTTT. Protein sequence: CASSPLSMRERDTQYF.

This chain links TRBV18 with TRBJ1-3; D is possibly TRBD1 (5 bases). Germline CDR1 and CDR2: KGHSH and LQKENI. V was cut by 2 bases and J by 0 bases, with 14 bases left in between. The CDR3 is 17 residues long. The CDR3 loop reads CASSPLDKAYSGNTIYF. CDR3 DNA: TGTGCCAGCTCACCATTGGACAAGGCCTACTCTGGAAACACCATATATTTT.

The chain employs TRBV10-3 and TRBJ1-1; 10 bases are a match to TRBD1. Germline CDR1 reads ENHRY; CDR2 reads SYGVKD. CDR3 length: 13 amino acids. Trimming removed 6 bases from V and 5 bases from J; junction bases left unmatched: 3. CDR3 loop: CAISGTGETEAFF. The CDR3 nucleotides read TGTGCCATCAGCGGGACAGGGGAGACTGAAGCTTTCTTT.

The chain uses TRBV19 and TRBJ2-4, with D perhaps matching TRBD1 (6 bases). The V gene's germline CDR1 is LNHDA and CDR2 SQIVND (reference sequence). Trimming cost V 6 bases and J 1 base, with 10 bases left between them. The CDR3 length is 14 residues. CDR3 in DNA: TGTGCCAGTAGGGGGGCTTCCGCCAAAAACATTCAGTACTTC. Translated: CASRGASAKNIQYF.

The rearrangement joins TRBV7-6 to TRBJ1-2; no reliable D call. Germline CDR1 reads SGHVS; CDR2 reads FNYEAQ. This CDR3 comprises 13 residues. Trimming took 3 bases from V and 2 from J, leaving 7 bases between them. The CDR3 bases are TGTGCCAGCAGCTTTCCAGGAAACTATGGCTACACCTTC. The encoded protein is CASSFPGNYGYTF.

Only a few counts were recorded for this clone. The chain recombines TRBV10-1 with TRBJ2-1; the D gene is possibly TRBD2 (7 bases). The CDR3 is made up of 15 amino acids. CDR1 and CDR2 (germline): WNHNN, SYGVQD (reference sequence). V was shortened by 3 bases and J by 8 bases, with 17 bases between the two germline ends. CDR3 sequence reads: CASSDTGQGGDEQFF. In DNA, the CDR3 is TGCGCCAGCAGTGATACAGGGCAGGGAGGGGATGAGCAGTTCTTC.

The chain carries TRBV11-3 and TRBJ2-6; tentatively, D is TRBD2 (5 bases). The CDR3 sequence is 16 residues long. Germline CDR1 is SGHNT and CDR2 is YENEEA. Trimming took off 5 bases at V and 0 bases at J, with 11 bases between the two ends. CDR3 loop: CASSLSGFSGANVLTF. Written as DNA, the CDR3 is TGTGCCAGCAGCCTAAGCGGCTTCTCTGGGGCCAACGTCCTGACTTTC.

The chain joins TRBV11-2 to TRBJ2-7; 7 bases fit TRBD2. From germline, CDR1 is SGHAT and CDR2 FQNNGV. The CDR3 loop spans 15 amino acids. After removal of 1 base from V and 2 bases from J, the junction contained 5 bases not matched to a gene. Here the CDR3 DNA reads TGTGCCAGCAGCTTAGGAGGCGGGGGTACCTACGAGCAGTACTTC. It codes for CASSLGGGGTYEQYF. Supplemented by reference TRBV11-2 and TRBJ2-7, the full variable domain reads EAGVAQSPRYKIIEKRQSVAFWCNPISGHATLYWYQQILGQGPKLLIQFQNNGVVDDSQLPKDRFSAERLKGVDSTLKIQPAKLEDSAVYLCASSLGGGGTYEQYFGPGTRLTVT.

This chain links TRBV28 with TRBJ1-5; 7 bases are a match to TRBD1. Trimming took 2 bases from V and 6 from J; bases not matched to a gene: 7. The CDR3 has 15 amino acids. CDR1 and CDR2 (germline): MDHEN, SYDVKM. CDR3 region: CASSLETGVAQPQHF. CDR3 bases: TGTGCCAGCAGTTTAGAAACAGGGGTCGCTCAGCCCCAGCATTTT.

This chain links TRBV15 with TRBJ2-5, with 7 bases fitting TRBD2. CDR1 is LNHNV, CDR2 YYDKDF, per germline (reference sequence). The CDR3 has 16 residues. Losses at the gene ends were 1 base for V and 5 bases for J; bases not matched to a gene: 10. The CDR3 sequence is CATSRAGTTGGETQYF. The CDR3 DNA reads as TGTGCCACCAGCAGAGCCGGGACTACGGGCGGGGAGACCCAGTACTTC.

Worth noting for this clone: A junction end diverges from the germline sequence, so it may reflect a read error. Other nucleotide sequences from this sample produce the same CDR3. The chain employs TRBV25-1 and TRBJ2-7; 8 nucleotides match TRBD1. The germline gives CDR1 MGHDK, CDR2 SYGVNS. The CDR3 has 14 amino acids. The CDR3 region is CASSQTGAAYEQYF. Written as DNA, the CDR3 is TGTGCCAGCAGCCAGACAGGGGCGGCCTATGAGCAGTACTTC.

This chain links TRBV19 with TRBJ2-7; 7 positions agree with TRBD1. The CDR3 spans 15 residues. CDR1 LNHDA and CDR2 SQIVND come from the germline V gene (reference sequence). V shed 6 bases, J shed 3 bases, and the junction held 11 bases outside the gene matches. Here the CDR3 reads CASSRIGTDFYEQYF. Written as DNA, the CDR3 is TGTGCCAGTAGCAGGATAGGGACAGACTTCTACGAGCAGTACTTC.

This chain links TRBV5-1 with TRBJ1-2; 7 bases agree with TRBD1. There are 16 residues in the CDR3. V shed 2 bases, J shed 1 base, and the junction held 8 bases outside the gene matches. Germline assignment: CDR1 SGHRS and CDR2 YFSETQ. CDR3 residues: CASSFNTGDFNYGYTF. The CDR3 DNA reads TGCGCCAGCAGCTTCAACACAGGGGATTTTAACTATGGCTACACCTTC.

The V and J genes are TRBV30 and TRBJ1-1, with unresolved D. This CDR3 is 11 amino acids long. Germline V gene lookup returns CDR1 GTSNPN and CDR2 SVGIG (reference sequence). Trimming took 8 bases from V and 1 from J, leaving 8 bases between them. Here the CDR3 reads CALAGNTEAFF. In nucleotides, the CDR3 is TGTGCCCTGGCAGGGAACACTGAAGCTTTCTTT.

The genes are TRBV28 and TRBJ1-5; D call uncertain. Germline lookup yields CDR1 MDHEN and CDR2 SYDVKM. The CDR3 extends over 13 amino acids. Trimming cost V 5 bases and J 3 bases, with 8 bases left between them. The CDR3 reads CASSSTANQPQHF. In DNA form, the CDR3 reads TGTGCCAGCAGTAGCACAGCCAATCAGCCCCAGCATTTT.

The J gene is TRBJ2-3, the V gene TRBV2; D possibly corresponds to TRBD2 (5 bases). Germline lookup yields CDR1 SNHLY and CDR2 FYNNEI. The CDR3 sequence is 14 residues long. V was cut by 3 bases and J by 0 bases, with 7 bases left in between. This chain's CDR3 is CASSERTSTDTQYF. In DNA form, the CDR3 reads TGTGCCAGCAGTGAGCGGACTAGCACAGATACGCAGTATTTT.

The rearrangement links TRBV6-5 to TRBJ2-5, with D possibly being TRBD2 (5 bases). Germline V gene lookup returns CDR1 MNHEY and CDR2 SVGAGI. V shed 8 bases and J shed 4 bases, with 11 bases lying between them. The CDR3 runs 12 residues. CDR3 sequence reads: CASEGLGETQYF. The CDR3 DNA follows: TGTGCCAGCGAGGGCCTTGGAGAGACCCAGTACTTC.

The chain uses TRBV19 and TRBJ2-2; the D gene is possibly TRBD2 (5 bases). The CDR3 covers 19 residues. Germline values: CDR1 LNHDA, CDR2 SQIVND (reference sequence). The V end lost 5 bases, the J end lost 7 bases, and 29 bases lay between the germline ends. DNA of the CDR3: TGTGCCAGTAGTTTCCCGGGTGGAGGACCACTTATATTTAGCGGGGAGCTGTTTTTT. Residues: CASSFPGGGPLIFSGELFF.

This clone was seen just once. CDR3 sequence reads: CASSPGTVANYGYTF. In DNA, the CDR3 is TGTGCCAGCTCACCTGGGACAGTAGCTAACTATGGCTACACCTTC. This chain uses TRBV18 with TRBJ1-2; 7 nucleotides align to TRBD1. The CDR3 runs 15 residues. V shed 3 bases, J shed 0 bases, and the junction held 4 bases outside the gene matches. CDR1 and CDR2 from the germline V gene are KGHSH and LQKENI.

The chain uses TRBV6-6 and TRBJ2-7; weak D call: TRBD2 (6 bases). V was pared by 0 bases and J by 6 bases, with 15 bases between. The CDR3 spans 15 residues. The germline CDR1 and CDR2 sequences are MNHNY and SVGAGI (reference sequence). CDR3 in DNA: TGTGCCAGCAGTTACTCCAGGGACTCCGGGGGCGAGCAGTACTTC. Its translation is CASSYSRDSGGEQYF.

DNA for the CDR3: TGTGCCAGCAGAACAGACAGGGGTGGTTATAACTATGGCTACACCTTC. As protein: CASRTDRGGYNYGYTF. The chain joins TRBV2 to TRBJ1-2; 8 bases agree with TRBD1. J was trimmed by 1 base and V by 6 bases; bases with no gene match: 10. Germline CDR1 reads SNHLY; CDR2 reads FYNNEI. The CDR3 is made up of 16 amino acids.

This chain connects TRBV6-6 to TRBJ1-4; possible D gene TRBD1, 6 bases. The V end lost 7 bases, the J end lost 7 bases, and 10 bases lay between the germline ends. CDR1 and CDR2 (germline): MNHNY, SVGAGI (reference sequence). The CDR3 is made up of 12 amino acids. CDR3 in DNA: TGTGCCAGCACCCAGGGGATTGAAAAACTGTTTTTT. This codes for CASTQGIEKLFF.

The chain combines TRBV5-4 with TRBJ2-7, with a weak D call TRBD1 (5 bases). V was trimmed by 0 bases and J by 0 bases, leaving 16 bases between them. The CDR3 loop spans 17 amino acids. Germline V gives CDR1 SGHNT, CDR2 YYREEE (reference sequence). CDR3 loop: CASSLEFSQGRSYEQYF. The CDR3, as DNA: TGTGCCAGCAGCTTGGAATTTTCGCAGGGCCGCTCCTACGAGCAGTACTTC.

The gene calls are TRBV6-5 and TRBJ1-5; D not resolved. This CDR3 is 11 amino acids long. V lost 2 bases, J lost 8 bases, and 4 bases lay in between. Germline-derived CDR1 and CDR2 are MNHEY and SVGAGI. DNA for the CDR3: TGTGCCAGCAGTTACCCTGAGCCCCAGCATTTT. It encodes CASSYPEPQHF.